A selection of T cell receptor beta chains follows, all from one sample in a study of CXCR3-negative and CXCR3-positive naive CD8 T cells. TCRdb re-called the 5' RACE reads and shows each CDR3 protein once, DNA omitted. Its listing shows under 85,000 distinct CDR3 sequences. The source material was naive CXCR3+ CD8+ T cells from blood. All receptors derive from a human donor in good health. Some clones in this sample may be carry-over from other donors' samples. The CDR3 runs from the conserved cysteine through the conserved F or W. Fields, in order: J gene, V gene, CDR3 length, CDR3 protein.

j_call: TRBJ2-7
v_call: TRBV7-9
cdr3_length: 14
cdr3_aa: CASSSTGGSYEQYF

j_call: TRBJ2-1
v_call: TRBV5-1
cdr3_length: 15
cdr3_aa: CASRGAGATYNEQFF

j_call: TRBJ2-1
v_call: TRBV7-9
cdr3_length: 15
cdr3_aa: CASRPGTVPYNEQFF

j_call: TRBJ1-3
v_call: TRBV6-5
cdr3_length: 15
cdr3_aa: CASSYRTGGMDTIYF

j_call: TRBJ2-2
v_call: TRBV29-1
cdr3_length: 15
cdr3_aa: CSVEGRGRGTGELFF

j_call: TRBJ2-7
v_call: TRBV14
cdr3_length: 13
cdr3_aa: CASSLSLSGGQYF

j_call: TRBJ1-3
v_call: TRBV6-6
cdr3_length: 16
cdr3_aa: CASSYHRDSEINTIYF

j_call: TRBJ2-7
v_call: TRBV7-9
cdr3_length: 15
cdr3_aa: CASSLPDGISYEQYF

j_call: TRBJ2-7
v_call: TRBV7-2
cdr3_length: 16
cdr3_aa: CASSPGTGYLSYEQYF

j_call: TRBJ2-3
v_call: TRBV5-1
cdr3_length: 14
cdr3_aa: CASSWAHPGDTQYF

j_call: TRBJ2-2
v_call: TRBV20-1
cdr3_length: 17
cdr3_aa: CSARVFIPGQYTGELFF

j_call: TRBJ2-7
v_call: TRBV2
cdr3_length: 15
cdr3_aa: CASSAPTGGIDEQYF

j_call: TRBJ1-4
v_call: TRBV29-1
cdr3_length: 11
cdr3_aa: CSGGGNEKLFF

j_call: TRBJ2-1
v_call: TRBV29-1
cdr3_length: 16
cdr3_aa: CSVVGSGESSYNEQFF

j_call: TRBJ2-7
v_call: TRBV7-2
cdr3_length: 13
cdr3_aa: CASSFRETYEQYF

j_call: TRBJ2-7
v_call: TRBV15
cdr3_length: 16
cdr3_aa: CATSRANPGPSYEQYF

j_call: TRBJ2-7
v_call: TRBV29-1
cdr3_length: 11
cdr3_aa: CSAHRDHEQYF

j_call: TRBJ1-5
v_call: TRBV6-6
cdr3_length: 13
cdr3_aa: CASTAYSNQPQHF

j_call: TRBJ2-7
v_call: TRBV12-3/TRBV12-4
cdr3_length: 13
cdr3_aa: CASRPRPALEQYF

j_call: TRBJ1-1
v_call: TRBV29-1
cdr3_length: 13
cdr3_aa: CSLQGHMNTEAFF

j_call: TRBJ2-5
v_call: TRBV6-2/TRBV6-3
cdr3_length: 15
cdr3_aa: CASSPYRGHLETQYF

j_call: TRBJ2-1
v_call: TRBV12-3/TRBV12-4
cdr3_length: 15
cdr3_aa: CASSQTQGLANEQFF

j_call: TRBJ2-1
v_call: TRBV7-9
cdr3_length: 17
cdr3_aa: CARSLGLAGPRYNEQFF

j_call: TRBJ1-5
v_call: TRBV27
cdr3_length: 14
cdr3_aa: CASSLRGSGQPQHF

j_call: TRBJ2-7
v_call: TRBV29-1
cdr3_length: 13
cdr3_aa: CSVFQAGSYEQYF

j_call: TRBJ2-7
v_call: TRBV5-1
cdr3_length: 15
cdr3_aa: CASSLTDLSSYEQYF

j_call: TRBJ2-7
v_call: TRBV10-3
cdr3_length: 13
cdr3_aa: CATIQPTTYEQYF

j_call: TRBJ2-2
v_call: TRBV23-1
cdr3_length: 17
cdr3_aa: CASSLPRDRGHTGELFF

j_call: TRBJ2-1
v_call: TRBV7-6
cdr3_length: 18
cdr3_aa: CASSLVSQGLDFYNEQFF

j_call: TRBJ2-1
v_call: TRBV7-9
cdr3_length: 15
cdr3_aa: CASSDGTSGYNEQFF

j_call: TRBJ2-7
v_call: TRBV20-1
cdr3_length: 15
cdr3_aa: CSANEGRGFYYEQYF

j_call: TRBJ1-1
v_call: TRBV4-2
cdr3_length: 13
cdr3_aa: CASTQRGNTEAFF

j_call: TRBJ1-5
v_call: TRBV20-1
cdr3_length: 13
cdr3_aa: CSARDREHQPQHF

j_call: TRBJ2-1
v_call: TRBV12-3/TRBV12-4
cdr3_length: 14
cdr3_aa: CASSLTGRNNEQFF

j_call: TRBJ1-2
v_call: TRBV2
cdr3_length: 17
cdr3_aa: CASSSPYPQGANYGYTF

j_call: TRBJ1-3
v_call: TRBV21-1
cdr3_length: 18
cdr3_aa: CASSKDYYRTHSGNTIYF

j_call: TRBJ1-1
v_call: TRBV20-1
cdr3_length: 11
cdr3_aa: CSALRTDEAFF

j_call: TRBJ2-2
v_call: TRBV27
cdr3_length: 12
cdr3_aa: CASSLLAGELFF

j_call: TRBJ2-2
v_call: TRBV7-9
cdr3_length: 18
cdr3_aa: CASSLARWLAENTGELFF

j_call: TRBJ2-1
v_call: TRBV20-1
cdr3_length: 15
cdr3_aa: CSARDSGSSYNEQFF

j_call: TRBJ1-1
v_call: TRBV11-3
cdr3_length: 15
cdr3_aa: CASSLGLIGDTEAFF

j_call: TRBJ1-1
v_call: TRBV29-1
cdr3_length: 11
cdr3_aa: CSGSANTEAFF

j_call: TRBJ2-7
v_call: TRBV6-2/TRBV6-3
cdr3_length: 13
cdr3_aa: CASSEAGSYEQYF

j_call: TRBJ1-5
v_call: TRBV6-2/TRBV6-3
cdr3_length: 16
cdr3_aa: CASNQRDRGENQPQHF

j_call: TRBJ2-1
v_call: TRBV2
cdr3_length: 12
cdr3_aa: CAGVFSYNEQFF

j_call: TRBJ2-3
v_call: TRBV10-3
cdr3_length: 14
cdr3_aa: CAIRGSSGTDTQYF

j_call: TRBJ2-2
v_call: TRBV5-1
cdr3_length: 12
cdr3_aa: CASTTATGELFF

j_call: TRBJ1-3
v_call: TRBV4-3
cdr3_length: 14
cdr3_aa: CASSQGGQGYTIYF

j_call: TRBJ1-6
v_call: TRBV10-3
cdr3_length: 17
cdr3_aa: CAISEADGSSYNSPLHF

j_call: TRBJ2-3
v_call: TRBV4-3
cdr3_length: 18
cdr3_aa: CASSQDERGGFLTDTQYF

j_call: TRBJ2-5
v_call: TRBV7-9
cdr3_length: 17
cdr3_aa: CASSSSWGRAQQETQYF

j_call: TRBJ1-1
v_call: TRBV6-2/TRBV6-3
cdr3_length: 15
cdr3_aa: CASDPLGQTNTEAFF